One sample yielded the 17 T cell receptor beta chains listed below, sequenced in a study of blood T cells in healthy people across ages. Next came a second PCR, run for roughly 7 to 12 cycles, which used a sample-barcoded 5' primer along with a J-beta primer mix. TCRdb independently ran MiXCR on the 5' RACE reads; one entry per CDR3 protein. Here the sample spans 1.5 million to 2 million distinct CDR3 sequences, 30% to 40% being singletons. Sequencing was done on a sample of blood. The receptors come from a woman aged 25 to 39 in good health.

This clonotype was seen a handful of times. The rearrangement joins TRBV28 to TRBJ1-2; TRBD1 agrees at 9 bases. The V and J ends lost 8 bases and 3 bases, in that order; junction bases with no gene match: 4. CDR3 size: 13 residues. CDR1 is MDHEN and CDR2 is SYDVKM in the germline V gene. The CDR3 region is CASGDRADYGYTF. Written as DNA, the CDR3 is TGTGCCAGCGGGGACAGGGCAGACTATGGCTACACCTTC.

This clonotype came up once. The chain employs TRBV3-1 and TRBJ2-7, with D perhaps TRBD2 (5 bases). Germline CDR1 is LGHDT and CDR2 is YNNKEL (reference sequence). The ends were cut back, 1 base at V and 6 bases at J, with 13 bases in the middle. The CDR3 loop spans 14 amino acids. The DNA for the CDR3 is TGTGCCAGCAGCCAAGGAATGTTGGGAGTCGAGCAGTACTTC. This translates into CASSQGMLGVEQYF.

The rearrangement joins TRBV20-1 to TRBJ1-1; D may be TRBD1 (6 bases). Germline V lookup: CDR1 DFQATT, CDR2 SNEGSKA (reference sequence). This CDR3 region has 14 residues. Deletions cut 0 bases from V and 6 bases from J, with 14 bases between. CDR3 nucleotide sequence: TGCAGTGCTAGAGACCTACACAGGGCGGCTGAAGCTTTCTTT. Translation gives CSARDLHRAAEAFF.

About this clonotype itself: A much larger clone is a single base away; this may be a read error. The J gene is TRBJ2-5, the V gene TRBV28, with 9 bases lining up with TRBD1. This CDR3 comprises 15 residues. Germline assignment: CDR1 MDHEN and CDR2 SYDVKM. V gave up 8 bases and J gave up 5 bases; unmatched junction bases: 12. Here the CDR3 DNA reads TGTGCCAGCCGAGCCGGACAGGGGAACGTTGAGACCCAGTACTTC. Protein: CASRAGQGNVETQYF. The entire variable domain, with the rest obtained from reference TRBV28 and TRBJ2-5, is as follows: DVKVTQSSRYLVKRTGEKVFLECVQDMDHENMFWYRQDPGLGLRLIYFSYDVKMKEKGDIPEGYSVSREKKERFSLILESASTNQTSMYLCASRAGQGNVETQYFGPGTRLLVL.

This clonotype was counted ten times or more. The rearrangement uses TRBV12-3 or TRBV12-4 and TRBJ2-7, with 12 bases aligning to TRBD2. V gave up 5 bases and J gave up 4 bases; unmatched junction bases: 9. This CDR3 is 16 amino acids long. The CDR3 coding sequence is TGTGCCAGCAGTCCGAGGGTCGGGACTAGCGGGTACGAGCAGTACTTC. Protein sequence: CASSPRVGTSGYEQYF.

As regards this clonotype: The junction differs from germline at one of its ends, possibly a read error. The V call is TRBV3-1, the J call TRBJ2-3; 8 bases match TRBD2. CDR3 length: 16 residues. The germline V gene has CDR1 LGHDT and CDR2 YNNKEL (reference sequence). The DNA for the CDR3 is TGTGCCAGCAGCCTCCGGTCCGGGAGGGCGTCAGATACGCGGTATTTT. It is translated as CASSLRSGRASDTRYF.

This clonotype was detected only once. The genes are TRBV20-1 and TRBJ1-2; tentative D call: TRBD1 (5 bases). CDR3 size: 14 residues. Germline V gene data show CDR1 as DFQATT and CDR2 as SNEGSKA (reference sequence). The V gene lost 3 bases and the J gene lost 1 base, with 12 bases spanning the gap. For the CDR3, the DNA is TGCAGTGCTAGCGGGACCAAGGGTAACTATGGCTACACCTTC. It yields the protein CSASGTKGNYGYTF.

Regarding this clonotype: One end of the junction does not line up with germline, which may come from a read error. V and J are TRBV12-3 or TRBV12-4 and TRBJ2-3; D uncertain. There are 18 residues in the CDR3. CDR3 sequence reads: CTSSFGSNFHSSTDTQYF. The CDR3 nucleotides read TGTACCAGCAGTTTTGGGTCGAACTTCCATTCTAGCACAGATACGCAGTATTTT.

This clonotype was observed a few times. The CDR3 loop reads CASSFQGQYEQYF. The CDR3 DNA reads TGTGCCAGCAGCTTCCAAGGACAGTACGAGCAGTACTTC. The chain joins TRBV5-6 to TRBJ2-7; possibly TRBD1 for D (6 bases). The V gene's germline CDR1 is SGHDT and CDR2 YYEEEE. The CDR3 covers 13 residues. Trimming took off 2 bases at V and 4 bases at J, with 10 bases between the two ends.

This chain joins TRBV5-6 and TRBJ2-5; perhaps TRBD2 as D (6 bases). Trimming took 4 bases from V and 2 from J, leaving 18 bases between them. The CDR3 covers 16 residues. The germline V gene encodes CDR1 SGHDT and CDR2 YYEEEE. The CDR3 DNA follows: TGTGCCAGCAGCCCCGGGGGTAACGGGAAACAAGAGACCCAGTACTTC. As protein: CASSPGGNGKQETQYF.

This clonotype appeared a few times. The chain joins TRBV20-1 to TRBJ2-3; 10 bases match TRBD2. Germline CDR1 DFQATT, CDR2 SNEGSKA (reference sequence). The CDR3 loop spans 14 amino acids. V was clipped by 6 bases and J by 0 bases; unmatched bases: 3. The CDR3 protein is CSAETSGSTDTQYF. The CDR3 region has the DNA TGCAGTGCCGAGACTAGCGGGAGCACAGATACGCAGTATTTT.

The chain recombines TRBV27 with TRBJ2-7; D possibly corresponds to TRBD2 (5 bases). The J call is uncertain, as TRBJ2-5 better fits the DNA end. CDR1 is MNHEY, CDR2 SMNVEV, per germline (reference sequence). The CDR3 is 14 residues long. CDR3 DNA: TGTGCCAGCTCGCGTACCGGGGTTTTGGAGACCCAGTACTTC. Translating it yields CASSRTGVLETQYF.

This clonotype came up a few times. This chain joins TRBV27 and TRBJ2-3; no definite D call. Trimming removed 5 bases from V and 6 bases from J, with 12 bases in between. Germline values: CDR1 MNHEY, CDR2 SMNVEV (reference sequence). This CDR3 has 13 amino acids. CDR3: CASSAHSADTQYF. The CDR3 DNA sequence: TGTGCCAGCAGTGCCCACTCCGCCGATACGCAGTATTTT.

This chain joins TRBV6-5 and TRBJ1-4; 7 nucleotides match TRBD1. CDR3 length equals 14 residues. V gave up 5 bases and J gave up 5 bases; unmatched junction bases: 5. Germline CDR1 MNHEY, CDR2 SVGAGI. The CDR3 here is CASSQQGRNEKLFF. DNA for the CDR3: TGTGCCAGCAGTCAACAGGGGAGGAATGAAAAACTGTTTTTT.

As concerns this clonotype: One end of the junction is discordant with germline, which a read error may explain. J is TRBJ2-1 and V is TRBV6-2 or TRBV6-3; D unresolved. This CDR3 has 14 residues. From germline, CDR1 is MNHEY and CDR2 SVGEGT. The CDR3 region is CASSLGSIYNGQFF. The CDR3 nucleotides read TGTGCCAGCAGTTTGGGCTCCATATACAATGGGCAGTTCTTC.

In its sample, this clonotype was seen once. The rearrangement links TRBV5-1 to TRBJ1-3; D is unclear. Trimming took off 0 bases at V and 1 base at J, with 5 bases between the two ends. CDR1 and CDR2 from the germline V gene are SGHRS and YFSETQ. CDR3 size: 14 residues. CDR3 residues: CASSLGASGNTIYF. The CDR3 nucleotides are TGCGCCAGCAGCTTGGGCGCGTCTGGAAACACCATATATTTT.

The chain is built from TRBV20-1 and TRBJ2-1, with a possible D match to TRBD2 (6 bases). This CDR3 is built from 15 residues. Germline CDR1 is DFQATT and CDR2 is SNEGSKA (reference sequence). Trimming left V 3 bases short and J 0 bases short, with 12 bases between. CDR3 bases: TGCAGTGCTAGTATTAGCGGAGGCTCCTACAATGAGCAGTTCTTC. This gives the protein CSASISGGSYNEQFF.